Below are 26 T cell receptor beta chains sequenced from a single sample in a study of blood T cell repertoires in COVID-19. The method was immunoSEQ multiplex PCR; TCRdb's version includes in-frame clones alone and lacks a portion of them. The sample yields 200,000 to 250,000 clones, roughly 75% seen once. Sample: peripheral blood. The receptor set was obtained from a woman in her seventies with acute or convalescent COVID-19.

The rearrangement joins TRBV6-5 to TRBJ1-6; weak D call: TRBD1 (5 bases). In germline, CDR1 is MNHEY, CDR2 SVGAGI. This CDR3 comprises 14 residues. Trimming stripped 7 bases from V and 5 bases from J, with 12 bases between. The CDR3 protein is CASTQGANNSPLHF. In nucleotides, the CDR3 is TGTGCCAGCACACAAGGGGCGAATAATTCACCCCTCCACTTT.

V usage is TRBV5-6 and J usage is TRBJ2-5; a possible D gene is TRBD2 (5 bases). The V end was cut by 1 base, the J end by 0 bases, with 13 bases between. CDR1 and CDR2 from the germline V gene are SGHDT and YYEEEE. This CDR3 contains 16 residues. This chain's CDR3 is CASSLPSPSYQETQYF. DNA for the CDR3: TGTGCCAGCAGCTTGCCTAGCCCTTCGTACCAAGAGACCCAGTACTTC.

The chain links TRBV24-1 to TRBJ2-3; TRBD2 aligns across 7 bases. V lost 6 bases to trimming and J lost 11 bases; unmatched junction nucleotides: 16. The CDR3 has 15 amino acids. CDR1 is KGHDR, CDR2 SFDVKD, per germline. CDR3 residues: CATSSGANSQIGQYF. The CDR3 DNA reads TGTGCCACCAGTAGCGGGGCAAATTCCCAGATAGGGCAGTATTTT.

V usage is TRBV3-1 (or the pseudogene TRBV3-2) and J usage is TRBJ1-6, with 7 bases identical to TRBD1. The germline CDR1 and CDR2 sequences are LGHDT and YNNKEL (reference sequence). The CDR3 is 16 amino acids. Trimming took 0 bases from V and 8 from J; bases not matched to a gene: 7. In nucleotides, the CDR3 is TGTGCCAGCAGCCAAGATGTCGGGACAGCATATTCACCCCTCCACTTT. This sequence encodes CASSQDVGTAYSPLHF.

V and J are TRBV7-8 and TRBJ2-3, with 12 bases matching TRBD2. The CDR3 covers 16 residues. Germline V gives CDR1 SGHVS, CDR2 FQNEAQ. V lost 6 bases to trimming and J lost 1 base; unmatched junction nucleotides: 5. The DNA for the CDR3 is TGTGCCAGCAGTCCTACTAGCGGGGGGCGCACAGATACGCAGTATTTT. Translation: CASSPTSGGRTDTQYF.

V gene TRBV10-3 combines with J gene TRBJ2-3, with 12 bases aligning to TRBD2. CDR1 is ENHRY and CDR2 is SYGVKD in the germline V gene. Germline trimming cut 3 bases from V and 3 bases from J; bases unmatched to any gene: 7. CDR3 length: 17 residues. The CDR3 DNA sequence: TGTGCCATCAGTGACGGGCTAGCGGGGGGGACGACAGATACGCAGTATTTT. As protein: CAISDGLAGGTTDTQYF.

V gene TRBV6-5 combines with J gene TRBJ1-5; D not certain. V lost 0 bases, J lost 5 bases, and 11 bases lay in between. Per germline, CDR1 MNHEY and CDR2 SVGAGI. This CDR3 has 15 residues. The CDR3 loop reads CASSYSPGEDQPQHF. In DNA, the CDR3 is TGTGCCAGCAGTTACTCGCCCGGGGAGGATCAGCCCCAGCATTTT.

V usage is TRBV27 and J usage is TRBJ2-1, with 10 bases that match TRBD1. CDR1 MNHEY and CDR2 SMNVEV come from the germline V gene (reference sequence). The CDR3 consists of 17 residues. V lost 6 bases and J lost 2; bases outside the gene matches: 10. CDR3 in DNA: TGTGCCAGCAGCCGGGGGACAGGGGTGAACACCTACAATGAGCAGTTCTTC. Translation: CASSRGTGVNTYNEQFF.

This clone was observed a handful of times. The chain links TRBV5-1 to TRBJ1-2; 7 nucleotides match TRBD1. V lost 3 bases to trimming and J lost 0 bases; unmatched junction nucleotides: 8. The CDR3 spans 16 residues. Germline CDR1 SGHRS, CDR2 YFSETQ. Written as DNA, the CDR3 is TGCGCCAGCAGCTACCTCCCGGGACAGCCTAACTATGGCTACACCTTC. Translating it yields CASSYLPGQPNYGYTF.

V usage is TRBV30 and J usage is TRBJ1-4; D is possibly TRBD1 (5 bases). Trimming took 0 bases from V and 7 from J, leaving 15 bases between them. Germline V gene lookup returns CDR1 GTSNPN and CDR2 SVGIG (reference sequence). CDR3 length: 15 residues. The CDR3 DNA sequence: TGTGCCTGGAGTGTGGTAGAGGGGCGGGGTGAAAAACTGTTTTTT. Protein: CAWSVVEGRGEKLFF.

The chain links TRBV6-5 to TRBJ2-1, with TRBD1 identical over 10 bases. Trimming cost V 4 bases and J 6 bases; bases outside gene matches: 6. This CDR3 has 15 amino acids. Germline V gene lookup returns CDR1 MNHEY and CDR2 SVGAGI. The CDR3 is CASSWTGTGVNEQFF. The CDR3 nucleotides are TGTGCCAGCAGTTGGACCGGGACAGGGGTCAATGAGCAGTTCTTC.

The CDR3 protein is CASSLRTSGGGTDTQYF. The CDR3 coding sequence is TGTGCCAGCAGCTTGCGGACTAGCGGGGGGGGCACAGATACGCAGTATTTT. The chain combines TRBV7-2 with TRBJ2-3, with 15 bases lining up with TRBD2. Germline V gene sequence: CDR1 SGHTA, CDR2 FQGNSA. The CDR3 is 17 amino acids. Losses at the gene ends were 3 bases for V and 1 base for J; bases not matched to a gene: 2.

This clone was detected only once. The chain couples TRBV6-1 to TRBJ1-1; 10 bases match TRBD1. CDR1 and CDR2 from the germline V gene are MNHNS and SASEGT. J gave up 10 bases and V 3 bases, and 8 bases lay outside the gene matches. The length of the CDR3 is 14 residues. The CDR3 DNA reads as TGTGCCAGCAGTGAGGACAGGGGGACGCTGATAGCTTTCTTT. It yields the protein CASSEDRGTLIAFF.

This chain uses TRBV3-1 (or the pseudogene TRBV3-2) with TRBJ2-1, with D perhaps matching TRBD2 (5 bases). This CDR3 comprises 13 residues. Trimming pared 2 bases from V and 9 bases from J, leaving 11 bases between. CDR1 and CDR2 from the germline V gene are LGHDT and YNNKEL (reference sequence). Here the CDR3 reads CASSQRLEGEQFF. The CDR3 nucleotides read TGTGCCAGCAGCCAACGCCTAGAGGGTGAGCAGTTCTTC.

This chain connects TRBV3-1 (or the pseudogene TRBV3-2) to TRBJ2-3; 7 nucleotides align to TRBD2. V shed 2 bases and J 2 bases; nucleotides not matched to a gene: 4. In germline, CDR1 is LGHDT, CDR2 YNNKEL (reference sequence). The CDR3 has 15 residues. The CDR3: CASSQLAVYTDTQYF. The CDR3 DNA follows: TGTGCCAGCAGCCAACTAGCGGTGTACACAGATACGCAGTATTTT.

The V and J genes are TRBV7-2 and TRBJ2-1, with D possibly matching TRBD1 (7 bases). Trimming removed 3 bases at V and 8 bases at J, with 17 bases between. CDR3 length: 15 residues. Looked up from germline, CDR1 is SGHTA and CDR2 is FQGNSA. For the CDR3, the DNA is TGTGCCAGCAGCTTGTTGACAGGGAGGATTCATGAGCAGTTCTTC. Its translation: CASSLLTGRIHEQFF.

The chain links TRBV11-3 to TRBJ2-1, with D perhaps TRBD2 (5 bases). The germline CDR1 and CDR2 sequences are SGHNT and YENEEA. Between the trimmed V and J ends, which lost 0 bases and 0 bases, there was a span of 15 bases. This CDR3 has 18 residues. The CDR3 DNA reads TGTGCCAGCAGCTTAGACGGGGAGCGAGCGAACTCCTACAATGAGCAGTTCTTC. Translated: CASSLDGERANSYNEQFF.

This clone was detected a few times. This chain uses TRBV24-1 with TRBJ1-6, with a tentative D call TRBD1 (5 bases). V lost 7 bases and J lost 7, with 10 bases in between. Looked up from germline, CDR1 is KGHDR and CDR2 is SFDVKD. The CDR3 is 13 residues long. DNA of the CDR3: TGTGCCACCAGCGCGGGGCAGAATTCACCCCTCCACTTT. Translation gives CATSAGQNSPLHF.

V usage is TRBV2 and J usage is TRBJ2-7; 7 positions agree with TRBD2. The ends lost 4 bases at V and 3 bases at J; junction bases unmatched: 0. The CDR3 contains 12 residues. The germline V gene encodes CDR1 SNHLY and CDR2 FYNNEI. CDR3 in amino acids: CASSGGGYEQYV. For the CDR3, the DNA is TGTGCCAGCAGTGGGGGGGGCTACGAGCAGTACGTC.

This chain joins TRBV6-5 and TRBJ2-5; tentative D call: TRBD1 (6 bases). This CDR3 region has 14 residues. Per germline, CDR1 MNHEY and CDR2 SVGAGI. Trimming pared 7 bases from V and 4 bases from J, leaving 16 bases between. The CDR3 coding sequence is TGTGCCAGCATGGGTATCGGCAGGGGAGAGACCCAGTACTTC. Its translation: CASMGIGRGETQYF.

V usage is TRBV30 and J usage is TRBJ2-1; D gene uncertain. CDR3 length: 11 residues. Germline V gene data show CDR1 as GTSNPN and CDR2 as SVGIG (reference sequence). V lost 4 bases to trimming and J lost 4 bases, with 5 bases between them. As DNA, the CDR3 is TGTGCCTGGAACCTATACAATGAGCAGTTCTTC. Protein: CAWNLYNEQFF.

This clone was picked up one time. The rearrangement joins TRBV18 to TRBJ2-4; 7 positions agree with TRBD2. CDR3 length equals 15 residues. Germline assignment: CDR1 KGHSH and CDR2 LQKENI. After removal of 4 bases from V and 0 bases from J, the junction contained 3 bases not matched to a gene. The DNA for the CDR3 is TGTGCCAGCTCACTGGTAGCGGGAGCCAAAAACATTCAGTACTTC. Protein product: CASSLVAGAKNIQYF.

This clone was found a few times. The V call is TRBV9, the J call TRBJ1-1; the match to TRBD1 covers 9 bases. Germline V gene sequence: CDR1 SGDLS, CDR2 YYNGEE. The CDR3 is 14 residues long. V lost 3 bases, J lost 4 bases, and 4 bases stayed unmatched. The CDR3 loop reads CASSARQGGTEAFF. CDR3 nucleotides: TGTGCCAGCAGCGCGCGACAGGGGGGCACTGAAGCTTTCTTT.

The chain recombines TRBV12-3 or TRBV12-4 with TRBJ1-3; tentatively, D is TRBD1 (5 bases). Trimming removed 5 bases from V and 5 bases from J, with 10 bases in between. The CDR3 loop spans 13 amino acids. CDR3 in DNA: TGTGCCAGCAGTCGACGGGGGAGAAACACCATATATTTT. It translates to CASSRRGRNTIYF.

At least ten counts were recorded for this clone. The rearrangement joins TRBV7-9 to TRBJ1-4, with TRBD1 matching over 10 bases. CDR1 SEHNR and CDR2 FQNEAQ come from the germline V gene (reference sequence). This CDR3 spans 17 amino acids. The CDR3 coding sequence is TGTGCGTCGAAGCGGGACAGGGGCCGTTCAACTAATGAAAAACTGTTTTTT. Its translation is CASKRDRGRSTNEKLFF.

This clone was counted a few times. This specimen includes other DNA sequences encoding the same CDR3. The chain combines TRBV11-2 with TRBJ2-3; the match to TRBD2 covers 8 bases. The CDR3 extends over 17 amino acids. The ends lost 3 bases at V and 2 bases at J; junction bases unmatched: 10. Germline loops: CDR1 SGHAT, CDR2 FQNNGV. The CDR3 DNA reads TGTGCCAGCAGCTTGCTAGCGGGCGCCCGAAACACAGATACGCAGTATTTT. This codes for CASSLLAGARNTDTQYF.